The 6 T cell receptor beta chains reported below all come from one sample, sequenced in a study of blood T cells in healthy people across ages. Sample-barcoded 5' priming and a J-beta primer mix drove a second PCR of roughly 7 to 11 cycles. TCRdb redid the calling of the 5' RACE reads with MiXCR, one entry per CDR3 protein. The top ten hold 25% to 30% of the sample, which has roughly 730,000 distinct CDR3 sequences, around 50% seen once. What was sequenced was blood. These receptors came from a middle-aged man in good health.

The chain couples TRBV12-3 or TRBV12-4 to TRBJ2-5; 15 bases agree with TRBD2. V lost 4 bases, J lost 4 bases, and 16 bases stayed unmatched. The CDR3 covers 20 residues. The CDR3 DNA reads TGTGCCAGCAGTTCGAATGACGGACTAGCGGGAGGGCCGGAGGGAGAGACCCAGTACTTC. Its translation is CASSSNDGLAGGPEGETQYF.

The chain uses TRBV6-6 and TRBJ2-7; 8 bases are shared with TRBD2. CDR3 size: 17 residues. The germline V gene encodes CDR1 MNHNY and CDR2 SVGAGI (reference sequence). The ends lost 0 bases at V and 2 bases at J; junction bases unmatched: 9. The CDR3 is CASSYSRLLAEAYEQYF. The CDR3, as DNA: TGTGCCAGCAGTTACTCGAGACTACTAGCGGAAGCCTACGAGCAGTACTTC.

This clonotype was counted between two and nine times. The rearrangement uses TRBV6-1 and TRBJ2-5; D unclear. Trimming removed 10 bases at V and 5 bases at J, with 23 bases between. Germline values: CDR1 MNHNS, CDR2 SASEGT. The CDR3 extends over 15 amino acids. The CDR3 nucleotides are TGTGCCACAAGCCTGCTAATGCTCAAACAGGAGACCCAGTACTTC. Amino acid sequence: CATSLLMLKQETQYF.

V gene TRBV20-1 combines with J gene TRBJ2-5; D call uncertain. This CDR3 is built from 12 residues. Germline lookup yields CDR1 DFQATT and CDR2 SNEGSKA (reference sequence). The V and J ends lost 6 bases and 1 base respectively, with 9 bases between them. Here the CDR3 DNA reads TGCAGTGCCGCAGTGGGCCAAGAGACCCAGTACTTC. This encodes CSAAVGQETQYF.

This chain uses TRBV10-3 with TRBJ2-7, with D hard to call. This CDR3 is 15 amino acids long. The V end lost 0 bases, the J end lost 6 bases, and 15 bases lay between the germline ends. CDR1 and CDR2 from the germline V gene are ENHRY and SYGVKD. The CDR3 nucleotides are TGTGCCATCAGTGAGTCGGCTACGTCCCCTTTCGAGCAGTACTTC. Translating it yields CAISESATSPFEQYF.

The chain is built from TRBV20-1 and TRBJ2-5, with a tentative D call TRBD1 (6 bases). Germline assignment: CDR1 DFQATT and CDR2 SNEGSKA (reference sequence). Trimming stripped 0 bases from V and 4 bases from J, with 15 bases between. This CDR3 is 15 amino acids long. In DNA, the CDR3 is TGCAGTGCTAGAGATCCCCAGGGGCTAGGAGAGACCCAGTACTTC. Translating it yields CSARDPQGLGETQYF.